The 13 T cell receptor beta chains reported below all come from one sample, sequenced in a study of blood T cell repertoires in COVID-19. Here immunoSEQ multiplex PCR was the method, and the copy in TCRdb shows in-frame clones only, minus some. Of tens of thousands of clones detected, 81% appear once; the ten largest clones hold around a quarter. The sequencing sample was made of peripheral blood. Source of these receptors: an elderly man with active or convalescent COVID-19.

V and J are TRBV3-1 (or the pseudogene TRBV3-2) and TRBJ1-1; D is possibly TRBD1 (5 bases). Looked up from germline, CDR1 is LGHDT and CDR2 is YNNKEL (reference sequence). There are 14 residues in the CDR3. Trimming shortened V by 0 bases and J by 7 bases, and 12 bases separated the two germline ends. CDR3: CASSQESGGVEAFF. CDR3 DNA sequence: TGTGCCAGCAGCCAAGAGAGCGGGGGAGTTGAAGCTTTCTTT.

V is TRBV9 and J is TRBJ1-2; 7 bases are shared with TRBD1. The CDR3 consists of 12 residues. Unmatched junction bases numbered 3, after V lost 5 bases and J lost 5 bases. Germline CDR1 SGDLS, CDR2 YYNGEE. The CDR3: CASRQGDYGYTF. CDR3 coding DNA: TGTGCCAGCAGGCAGGGGGATTATGGCTACACCTTC.

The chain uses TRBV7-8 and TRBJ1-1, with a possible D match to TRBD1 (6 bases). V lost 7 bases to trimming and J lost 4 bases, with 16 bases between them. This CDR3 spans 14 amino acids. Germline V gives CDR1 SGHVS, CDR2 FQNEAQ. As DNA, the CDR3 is TGTGCCAGCACCCTATTGGGGGCCACCACTGAAGCTTTCTTT. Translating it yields CASTLLGATTEAFF. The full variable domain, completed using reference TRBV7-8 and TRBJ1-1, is GAGVSQSPRYKVAKRGQDVALRCDPISGHVSLFWYQQALGQGPEFLTYFQNEAQLDKSGLPSDRFFAERPEGSVSTLKIQRTQQEDSAVYLCASTLLGATTEAFFGQGTRLTVV.

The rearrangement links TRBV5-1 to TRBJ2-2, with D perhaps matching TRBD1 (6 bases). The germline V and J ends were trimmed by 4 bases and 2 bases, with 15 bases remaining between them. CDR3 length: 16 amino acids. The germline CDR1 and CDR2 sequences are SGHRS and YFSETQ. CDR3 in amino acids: CASSIAGTLNTGELFF. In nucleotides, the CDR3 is TGCGCCAGCAGCATCGCCGGGACACTCAACACCGGGGAGCTGTTTTTT.

In DNA form, the CDR3 reads TGTGCCAGCAGCCATGCGACAGGGTGGAGGGCTTATGGCTACACCTTC. This sequence encodes CASSHATGWRAYGYTF. The chain has TRBV3-1 (or the pseudogene TRBV3-2) and TRBJ1-2, with 7 nucleotides matching TRBD1. The CDR3 loop spans 16 amino acids. With 3 bases clipped from V and 5 bases from J, the junction kept 12 bases outside the gene matches. The V gene's germline CDR1 is LGHDT and CDR2 YNNKEL (reference sequence).

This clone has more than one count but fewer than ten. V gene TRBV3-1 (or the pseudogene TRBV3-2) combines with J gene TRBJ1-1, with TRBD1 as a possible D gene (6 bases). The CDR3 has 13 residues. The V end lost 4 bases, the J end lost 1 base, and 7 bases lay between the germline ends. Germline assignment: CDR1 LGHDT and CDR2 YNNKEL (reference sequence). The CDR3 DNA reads TGTGCCAGCAGCCTCAGGGGGAACACTGAAGCTTTCTTT. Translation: CASSLRGNTEAFF.

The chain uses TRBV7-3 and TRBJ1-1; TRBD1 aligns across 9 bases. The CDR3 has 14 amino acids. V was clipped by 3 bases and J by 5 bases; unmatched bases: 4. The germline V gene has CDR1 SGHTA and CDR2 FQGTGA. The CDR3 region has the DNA TGTGCCAGCAGCTTTGGACAGGGGTTGACTGAAGCTTTCTTT. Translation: CASSFGQGLTEAFF.

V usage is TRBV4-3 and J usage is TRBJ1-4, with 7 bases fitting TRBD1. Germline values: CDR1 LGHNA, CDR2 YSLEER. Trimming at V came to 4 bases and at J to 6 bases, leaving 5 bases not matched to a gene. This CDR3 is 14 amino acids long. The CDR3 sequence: CASSPGQLDEKLFF. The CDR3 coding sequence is TGCGCCAGCAGCCCGGGACAGTTGGATGAAAAACTGTTTTTT.

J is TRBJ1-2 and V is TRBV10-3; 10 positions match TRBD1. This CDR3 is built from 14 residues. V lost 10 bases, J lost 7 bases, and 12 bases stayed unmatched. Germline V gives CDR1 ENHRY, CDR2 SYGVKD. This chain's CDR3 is CATLPGQGTGGYTF. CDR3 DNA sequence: TGTGCCACCCTACCGGGACAGGGGACGGGTGGCTACACCTTC.

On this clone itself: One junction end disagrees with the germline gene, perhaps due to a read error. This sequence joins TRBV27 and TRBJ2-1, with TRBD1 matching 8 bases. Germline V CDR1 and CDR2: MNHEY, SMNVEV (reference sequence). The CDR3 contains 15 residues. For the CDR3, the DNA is TGTGCCAGCAGTTTAAAGGACAGGGCGTACACTGAGCAGTTCTTC. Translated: CASSLKDRAYTEQFF.

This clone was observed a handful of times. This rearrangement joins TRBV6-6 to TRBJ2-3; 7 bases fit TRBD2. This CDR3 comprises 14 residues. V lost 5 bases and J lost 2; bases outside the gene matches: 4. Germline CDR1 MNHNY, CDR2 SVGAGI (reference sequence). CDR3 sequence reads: CASSIGGSTDTQYF. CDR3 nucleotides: TGTGCCAGCAGTATCGGGGGGTCCACAGATACGCAGTATTTT.

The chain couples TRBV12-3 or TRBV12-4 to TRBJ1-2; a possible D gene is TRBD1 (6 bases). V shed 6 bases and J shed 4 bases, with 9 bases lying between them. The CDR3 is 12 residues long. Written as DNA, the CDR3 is TGTGCCAGCAGCGTACAGGGCTATGGCTACACCTTC. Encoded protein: CASSVQGYGYTF.

The CDR3 is CASAGGTSTDTQYF. Here the CDR3 DNA reads TGTGCCTCCGCGGGGGGGACTAGCACAGATACGCAGTATTTT. The V and J genes are TRBV9 and TRBJ2-3; TRBD2 agrees at 9 bases. The CDR3 contains 14 residues. V shed 10 bases, J shed 0 bases, and the junction held 6 bases outside the gene matches. The germline V gene encodes CDR1 SGDLS and CDR2 YYNGEE.